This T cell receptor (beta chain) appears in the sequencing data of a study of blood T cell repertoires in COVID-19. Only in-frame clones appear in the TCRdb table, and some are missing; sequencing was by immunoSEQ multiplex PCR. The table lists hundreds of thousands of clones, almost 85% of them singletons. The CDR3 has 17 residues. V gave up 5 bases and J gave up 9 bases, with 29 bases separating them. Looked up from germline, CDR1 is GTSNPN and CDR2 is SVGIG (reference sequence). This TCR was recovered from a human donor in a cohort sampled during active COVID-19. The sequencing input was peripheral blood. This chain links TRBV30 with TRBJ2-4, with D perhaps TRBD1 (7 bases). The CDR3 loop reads CAWEVRGGGGLVRIQYF. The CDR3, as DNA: TGTGCCTGGGAGGTTCGTGGAGGGGGCGGCTTGGTCCGCATTCAGTACTTC.